This entry concerns a single T cell receptor (beta chain). No antigen is known for it. Nominal health characterized the donors when sampled, though unrecorded immune exposures were likely. Germline assignment: CDR1 SEHNR and CDR2 FQNEAQ (reference sequence). There are 14 residues in the CDR3. V was trimmed by 1 base and J by 1 base, leaving 7 bases between them. The study ran its PCR with 60 Vbeta and 13 Jbeta primers. Using immunoSEQ multiplex PCR, the repertoire was profiled, and TCRdb retains in-frame clones only, with some absent. The sample holds fewer than 250,000 clones, around 90% seen once. The entry originates in a study of cytomegalovirus exposure and HLA in healthy donors. Findings and caveats of the study: HLA-A and HLA-B allele assignments for most subjects were reportedly predicted accurately using TCR beta sequences. In an earlier analysis, productive rearrangement rates for most beta V segments clustered near 87% or 30%.

The chain joins TRBV7-9 to TRBJ1-2; D not resolved. Input material: PBMCs. The receptor comes from a boy younger than 10 in good health and CMV-seronegative. The CDR3 DNA follows: TGTGCCAGCAGCTTAGGGCAGAATAACTATGGCTACACCTTC. Its translation is CASSLGQNNYGYTF.